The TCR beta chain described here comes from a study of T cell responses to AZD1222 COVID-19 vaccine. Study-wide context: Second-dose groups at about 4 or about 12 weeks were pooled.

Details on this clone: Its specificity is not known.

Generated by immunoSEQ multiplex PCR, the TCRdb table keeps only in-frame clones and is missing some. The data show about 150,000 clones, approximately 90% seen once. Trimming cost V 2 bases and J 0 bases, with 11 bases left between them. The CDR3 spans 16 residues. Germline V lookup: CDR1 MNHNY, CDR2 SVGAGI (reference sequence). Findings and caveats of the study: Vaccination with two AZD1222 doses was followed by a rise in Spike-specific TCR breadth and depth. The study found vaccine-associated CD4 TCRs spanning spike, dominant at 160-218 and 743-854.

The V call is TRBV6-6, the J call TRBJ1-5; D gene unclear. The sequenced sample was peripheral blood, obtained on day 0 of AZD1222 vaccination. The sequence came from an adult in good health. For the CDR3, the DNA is TGTGCCAGCAGTTACCAAGGACCGTCTAGCAATCAGCCCCAGCATTTT. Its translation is CASSYQGPSSNQPQHF.